This T cell receptor (beta chain) was found in a study of cytomegalovirus exposure and HLA in healthy donors. The CDR3 totals 14 residues. Germline assignment: CDR1 SGDLS and CDR2 YYNGEE. V was clipped by 2 bases and J by 5 bases, with 12 bases between them. Concerning this clone itself: The antigen remains unidentified. Other DNA sequences within the sample encode an identical CDR3.

Vbeta (60) and Jbeta (13) primers were used in the PCR. Profiling relied on immunoSEQ multiplex PCR, and the TCRdb table lists in-frame clones only, not all of them. The table lists about 180,000 clones, around three quarters of them singletons. Whole-study results and caveats: In vitro checks showed that a few CMV-associated chains really do target CMV antigens.

The V and J genes are TRBV9 and TRBJ2-3, with a tentative D call TRBD2 (6 bases). This sequence was found in a woman in her twenties or thirties in good health and CMV-seropositive. The sequenced sample consisted of PBMCs. CDR3 amino acids: CASSVEGRGDTQYF. Here the CDR3 DNA reads TGTGCCAGCAGCGTGGAGGGGCGGGGAGATACGCAGTATTTT.